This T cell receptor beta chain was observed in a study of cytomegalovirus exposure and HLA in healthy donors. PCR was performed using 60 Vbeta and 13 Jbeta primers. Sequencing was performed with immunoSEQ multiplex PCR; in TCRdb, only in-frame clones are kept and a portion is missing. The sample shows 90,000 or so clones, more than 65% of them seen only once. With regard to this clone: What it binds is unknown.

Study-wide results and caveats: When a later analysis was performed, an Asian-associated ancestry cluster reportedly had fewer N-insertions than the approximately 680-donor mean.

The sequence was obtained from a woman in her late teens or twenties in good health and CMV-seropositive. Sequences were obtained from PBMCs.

The CDR3 spells CASRQGRNYGYTF. The DNA of the CDR3 is TGTGCCAGCCGACAGGGGCGGAACTATGGCTACACCTTC. This sequence joins TRBV6-5 and TRBJ1-2; 8 bases map to TRBD1. CDR3 length: 13 amino acids. V dropped 8 bases and J dropped 2; count of bases not matched to a gene: 4. Germline V CDR1 and CDR2: MNHEY, SVGAGI.